This T cell receptor (beta chain) came from a study of CD8 T cells in ankylosing spondylitis. The CDR3 is made up of 14 amino acids. V dropped 6 bases and J dropped 7; count of bases not matched to a gene: 3. Broader study findings: It was reported that disease-linked clones were significantly enriched in matched ankylosing spondylitis synovial fluid. Seven to nine highly homologous variants made up a TCR beta motif that seemed to typify ankylosing spondylitis blood.

Each CDR3 protein is one row after TCRdb ran MiXCR on the 5' RACE reads. The sample lists approximately 340,000 distinct CDR3 sequences, roughly 14% seen once, with about 1% in the top ten. In this sample, this clonotype turned up many times. Its antigen is still unknown. This receptor was identified in a male donor with ankylosing spondylitis or in good health (not recorded which). The sample comprised blood, either unsorted or a sorted T cell fraction (not recorded which). This chain joins TRBV12-3 or TRBV12-4 and TRBJ2-2; 12 nucleotides match TRBD2. The chain's CDR3 is CASSSLAGGGELFF. In nucleotides, the CDR3 is TGTGCCAGCAGCTCACTAGCGGGGGGCGGGGAGCTGTTTTTT.